This T cell receptor beta chain originates from a study of Ad26.COV2.S vaccination and SARS-CoV-2 variants. Background on the study: The study gave Ad26.COV2.S intramuscularly, once or twice 56 days apart.

Trimming took 6 bases from V and 3 from J; bases not matched to a gene: 7. This CDR3 comprises 15 residues. CDR1 and CDR2 (germline): MNHNY, SVGAGI (reference sequence). Treatment given: some 20 received Ad26.COV2.S at low or high dose, single or two shots; roughly five received placebo; per-sample allocation not given. Sampling was performed 63 days after the first vaccine or placebo injection. On this clone itself: Its antigen is as yet unknown.

Whole-study findings and limits: Substantial breadth was reported for post-vaccination spike-specific CD8+ and CD4+ T cells.

Here immunoSEQ multiplex PCR was the method, and the copy in TCRdb shows in-frame clones only, minus some. The top ten hold about 2.4% of the sample, which has over 400,000 clones, roughly nine tenths seen once. The J gene is TRBJ1-1, the V gene TRBV6-6; 10 bases line up with TRBD1. The clonotype was recovered from a person aged 18-60 years who received the Ad26.COV2.S COVID-19 vaccine or a placebo. Sequencing was performed on peripheral blood, taken in a trial of Ad26.COV2.S vaccine versus placebo. The CDR3 DNA follows: TGTGCCAGCAGGGGACAGGGGCAAGTGTACACTGAAGCTTTCTTT. Translation: CASRGQGQVYTEAFF.